Listed here is a single TCR beta chain. Its antigen remains unidentified. The sample comes from a study of T-cell memory formation after mild COVID-19. Study context: Clusters of TCRs were largely donor specific. Findings and limits, study-wide: Clones shrinking between day 15 and 85 showed a balanced CD4/CD8 split, and those that grew later tilted toward CD4+. Cross-reactive memory seemingly joined, as some responding clones were found in pre-infection memory.

The germline CDR1 and CDR2 sequences are LNHNV and YYDKDF (reference sequence). The germline V and J ends were trimmed by 1 base and 2 bases, with 7 bases remaining between them. The CDR3 loop spans 14 amino acids. MiXCR, run by TCRdb on the 5' RACE reads, gives a single entry per CDR3 protein. The table has around 99,000 distinct CDR3 sequences, approximately 15% seen once. This receptor was identified in a man aged 18 to 35 who had mild COVID-19 (a few samples of this study predate the infection). Cell type and time point are not known. The chain is built from TRBV15 and TRBJ2-3; D not certain. Specimen: PBMCs or a T cell subset sorted from them (not recorded which). As DNA, the CDR3 is TGTGCCACCAGCAGAGGTCAGCCCACAGATACGCAGTATTTT. As protein: CATSRGQPTDTQYF.